The 14 T cell receptor beta chains below come from one sample, sequenced in a study of T-cell memory formation after mild COVID-19. MiXCR was run by TCRdb on the 5' RACE reads, yielding one entry per CDR3 protein. This sample yields hundreds of thousands of distinct CDR3 sequences, of which around a quarter are seen a single time; approximately 12% belongs to the top ten. Sequencing was carried out using PBMCs or a T cell subset sorted from them (not recorded which). Receptors originate from an adult woman who had mild COVID-19 (a few samples of this study predate the infection). Cell type and time point are not known.

The chain recombines TRBV12-3 or TRBV12-4 with TRBJ2-3; TRBD2 agrees at 8 bases. The V and J ends lost 3 bases and 0 bases, in that order; junction bases with no gene match: 5. This CDR3 region has 16 residues. CDR3 DNA: TGTGCCAGCAGTTTTCTAGCGGGCCTAAGCACAGATACGCAGTATTTT. This encodes CASSFLAGLSTDTQYF.

Only a few counts were recorded for this clonotype. The chain employs TRBV10-3 and TRBJ1-2; D gene uncertain. CDR1 is ENHRY, CDR2 SYGVKD, per germline. The CDR3 is 13 residues long. The V gene lost 5 bases and the J gene lost 7 bases, with 14 bases spanning the gap. CDR3: CAISSVLIGGYTF. CDR3 nucleotides: TGTGCCATCAGTTCGGTGCTTATAGGTGGCTACACCTTC.

This clonotype was counted many times. The chain is built from TRBV3-1 and TRBJ2-2; D is perhaps TRBD1 or TRBD2 (5 bases each). The CDR3 sequence is 19 residues long. Per the germline V gene, CDR1 is LGHDT and CDR2 is YNNKEL (reference sequence). V gave up 0 bases and J gave up 1 base, with 18 bases separating them. CDR3 protein: CASSQDLAGTWGNTGELFF. The CDR3 DNA reads TGTGCCAGCAGCCAAGATCTGGCCGGGACCTGGGGGAACACCGGGGAGCTGTTTTTT.

V is TRBV5-1 and J is TRBJ2-1; 8 nucleotides match TRBD1. In germline, CDR1 is SGHRS, CDR2 YFSETQ. V trimming: 0 bases; J trimming: 7 bases; junction bases outside the gene matches: 3. This CDR3 region has 14 residues. CDR3 nucleotide sequence: TGCGCCAGCAGCTTGGTCAGGGGGCAAAATGAGCAGTTCTTC. It translates to CASSLVRGQNEQFF. Supplemented by reference TRBV5-1 and TRBJ2-1, the full variable domain reads KAGVTQTPRYLIKTRGQQVTLSCSPISGHRSVSWYQQTPGQGLQFLFEYFSETQRNKGNFPGRFSGRQFSNSRSEMNVSTLELGDSALYLCASSLVRGQNEQFFGPGTRLTVL.

This clonotype was observed many times. The CDR3 DNA is TGCGCCAGCAGCTTTACGGGGGCAGAGAACTATGGCTACACCTTC. It encodes CASSFTGAENYGYTF. The V and J genes are TRBV5-1 and TRBJ1-2; possibly TRBD1 for D (6 bases). Germline values: CDR1 SGHRS, CDR2 YFSETQ. The CDR3 is 15 amino acids. Trimming removed 2 bases at V and 2 bases at J, with 13 bases between.

J is TRBJ1-1 and V is TRBV6-5, with D possibly being TRBD1 (6 bases). The CDR3 totals 14 residues. Looked up from germline, CDR1 is MNHEY and CDR2 is SVGAGI. Trimming removed 4 bases at V and 8 bases at J, with 17 bases between. CDR3 loop: CASSWRGGGREAFF. As DNA, the CDR3 is TGTGCCAGCAGTTGGAGGGGCGGGGGCCGCGAAGCTTTCTTT.

This chain links TRBV2 with TRBJ1-3; tentative D call: TRBD1 (5 bases). The germline CDR1 and CDR2 sequences are SNHLY and FYNNEI. The CDR3 runs 17 residues. Between the trimmed V and J ends, which lost 0 bases and 2 bases, there was a span of 14 bases. The CDR3 region has the DNA TGTGCCAGCAGTGAAGCATTGACAGCTAATCCTGGAAACACCATATATTTT. Translation: CASSEALTANPGNTIYF.

This clonotype was recorded a few times. The V gene is TRBV6-5, the J gene TRBJ2-1; D gene ambiguous. The CDR3 has 11 residues. Per germline, CDR1 MNHEY and CDR2 SVGAGI. Trimming shortened V by 8 bases and J by 1 base, and 3 bases separated the two germline ends. The CDR3, as DNA: TGTGCCAGCGCTTCCTACAATGAGCAGTTCTTC. This encodes CASASYNEQFF.

This chain's CDR3 is CSVEVQARVTEAFF. The CDR3, as DNA: TGCAGCGTTGAGGTGCAGGCGAGAGTCACTGAAGCTTTCTTT. The chain uses TRBV29-1 and TRBJ1-1; D unclear. The ends were cut back, 3 bases at V and 4 bases at J, with 15 bases in the middle. This CDR3 has 14 residues. Per the germline V gene, CDR1 is SQVTM and CDR2 is ANQGSEA.

The chain couples TRBV30 to TRBJ2-3; 9 bases match TRBD2. The V segment lost 5 bases and the J segment 2 bases; nucleotides outside the gene matches: 8. This CDR3 is 15 amino acids long. Per germline, CDR1 GTSNPN and CDR2 SVGIG (reference sequence). CDR3 amino acids: CAWVPAGGATDTQYF. As DNA, the CDR3 is TGTGCCTGGGTCCCTGCGGGGGGGGCCACAGATACGCAGTATTTT.

The V call is TRBV4-1, the J call TRBJ1-2; possibly TRBD1 for D (5 bases). The V end lost 3 bases, the J end lost 3 bases, and 14 bases lay between the germline ends. The CDR3 is 15 residues long. Per the germline V gene, CDR1 is MGHRA and CDR2 is YSYEKL. CDR3 protein: CASSHAPGRDYGYTF. CDR3 sequence (DNA): TGCGCCAGCAGCCACGCTCCGGGACGAGACTATGGCTACACCTTC.

There are a few counts of this clonotype. V usage is TRBV5-1 and J usage is TRBJ2-3; D unclear. Germline CDR1 reads SGHRS; CDR2 reads YFSETQ. The CDR3 spans 14 residues. The V end lost 4 bases, the J end lost 5 bases, and 14 bases lay between the germline ends. This CDR3 is CASSQRPMGDTQYF. The CDR3 DNA reads TGCGCCAGCAGCCAGCGCCCAATGGGAGATACGCAGTATTTT.

This clonotype was seen more than once but under ten times. V gene TRBV27 combines with J gene TRBJ2-1, with 11 bases that match TRBD2. Germline trimming cut 7 bases from V and 2 bases from J; bases unmatched to any gene: 7. Germline lookup yields CDR1 MNHEY and CDR2 SMNVEV (reference sequence). The CDR3 has 16 amino acids. CDR3 amino acids: CASTPIAGGTYNEQFF. As DNA, the CDR3 is TGTGCCAGCACCCCCATAGCGGGGGGGACCTACAATGAGCAGTTCTTC.

V usage is TRBV5-4 and J usage is TRBJ1-1, with 9 bases identical to TRBD1. Germline loops: CDR1 SGHNT, CDR2 YYREEE (reference sequence). Trimming cost V 0 bases and J 3 bases; bases outside gene matches: 0. This CDR3 contains 14 residues. CDR3 sequence (DNA): TGTGCCAGCAGCTTGGACAGGGGGCACACTGAAGCTTTCTTT. Translating gives CASSLDRGHTEAFF.